This note documents a single T cell receptor beta chain sequence. Its antigen is unknown. Within one base of it there is no much larger clone, and no base qualities were kept. Buffy coats from some 19 blood donors served as healthy controls, a group that was around 54% female with a median age of 56 years (range roughly 21-70). On an AutoMACS, CD4+ and CD8+ cells were isolated via positive magnetic bead selection, and their purity was verified by flow cytometry. Isolation of peripheral blood mononuclear cells was done through Ficoll-Paque PLUS density gradient separation. DNA from CD4-enriched, CD8-enriched or PBMC samples was extracted using Nucleospin Tissue or Tissue XS kits and then quantified on a Qubit 2.0 fluorometer. TCRB CDR3 sequencing used the immunoSEQ assay on genomic DNA. The authors' pipeline ran thus. The analyses included only productive TCRB rearrangements. A clone was defined by a unique TCRB CDR3 sequence, and clonality was computed as a productive clonality index based on Shannon entropy. Repertoire overlap between two samples was calculated from the template counts of each clone relative to total templates per sample. V-gene usage from TCRB sequencing and V-gene usage measured by flow cytometry were correlated (Spearman r of approximately 0.66). Entries here come from immuneACCESS through TCRdb and include only in-frame sequences with V and J called. Some clones fail to appear in such tables; in the studies checked, an unresolved V gene covers under half of the shortfall, and the cause of the remainder is unknown. V, J and clone size are taken as reported in that table, and D and trimming were inferred from the DNA itself. The sample profile shows more than 25,000 clones; over 80% of them were found once. About 5.2% of the sample goes to the ten largest clones.

V ends up 5 bases short and J 3 bases short, with an unmatched junction base count of 6. CDR1 and CDR2 are drawn from the germline V gene: SGHVS, FQNEAQ. The CDR3 runs 16 amino acids, cysteine and phenylalanine included. Of all the DNA, just the CDR3 is kept, 48 bases in frame from base 1. The record originates from a study of somatic mutations in cytotoxic T cells in rheumatoid arthritis (dated 2017 in TCRdb). The study in broad terms: Some V beta antibody-stained T-cell populations were flow-sorted on a FACSAria II or Sony SH800 at nearly 100% purity, and sorted V beta1+ cells also underwent TCRB sequencing. Whether expanded CD8+ T-cell clones in untreated, newly diagnosed rheumatoid arthritis carry somatic mutations was the study question, and clonality was characterized with TCRB deep sequencing. Median age was essentially the same in the patient group and the control group. For 65 to 70 rheumatoid arthritis patients and some 21 healthy controls, TCRB deep sequencing was carried out. Broader findings and caveats from the paper: In about an eighth of the roughly 60 patients, more than 20% of CD8+ cells belonged to the largest CD8+ clone, while several identical CD8+ TCRB sequences were shared between blood and synovial fluid. The slight TRBV07 underrepresentation in patients was not adjusted for multiple comparisons. CD8+ T-cell clonality did not differ significantly between rheumatoid arthritis patients and age-matched healthy controls. The expanded CD8+ clones had unknown antigen targets, and not appearing in virus-specific databases did not rule out that they were virus-specific. An increase of CD8+ clonality with age was seen in patients (Spearman r ≈ 0.46) but not in healthy controls.

The source is a man aged 50 to 60 in good health. In this chain, TRBV7-8 is recombined with TRBJ2-1; TRBD2 fits 11 bases in the junction. The sample taken for sequencing was CD8+ T cells sorted from blood. The nucleotide sequence reads TGTGCCAGCAGCGGCAGACTAGCGGGACTCTACAATGAGCAGTTCTTC. This is translated as CASSGRLAGLYNEQFF.